The clone carrying this TCR beta chain was found a few times. Its antigen is unknown. The data are from a study of T cell repertoires in cytomegalovirus infection. On the study more broadly: Recently described HLA-C-restricted plus well-studied HLA-B-restricted CMV epitopes were used. Based on public TCR beta signatures, there were indications of CMV infection and of a matching HLA type.

TCRdb redid the calling of the reads with MiXCR, one entry per CDR3 protein. The table lists approximately 1,000,000 distinct CDR3 sequences, around 29% of them singletons. Overall study results and limits: Carriage of CMV together with the relevant HLA was identifiable through cumulative public TCR beta family frequency. In two of eight donors, the top clonotype was HLA-C-restricted CMV-specific.

Germline V lookup: CDR1 LGHNT, CDR2 FRNRAP. V was clipped by 1 base and J by 9 bases, with 1 base between them. The CDR3 has 10 amino acids. The rearrangement links TRBV12-5 to TRBJ2-1; D is undetermined. This sample comprised cultured CD8+ T cells from PBMCs, obtained from culture after CMV antigen stimulation. The sequence was obtained from a human donor in good health (CMV status not recorded). Some clones in this sample may be carry-over from other donors' samples. CDR3 in amino acids: CASGLGEQFF. The CDR3 DNA reads as TGTGCTAGTGGTTTGGGTGAGCAGTTCTTC. Using reference TRBV12-5 and TRBJ2-1 for the parts outside the CDR3, the full variable domain is DARVTQTPRHKVTEMGQEVTMRCQPILGHNTVFWYRQTMMQGLELLAYFRNRAPLDDSGMPKDRFSAEMPDATLATLKIQPSEPRDSAVYFCASGLGEQFFGPGTRLTVL.